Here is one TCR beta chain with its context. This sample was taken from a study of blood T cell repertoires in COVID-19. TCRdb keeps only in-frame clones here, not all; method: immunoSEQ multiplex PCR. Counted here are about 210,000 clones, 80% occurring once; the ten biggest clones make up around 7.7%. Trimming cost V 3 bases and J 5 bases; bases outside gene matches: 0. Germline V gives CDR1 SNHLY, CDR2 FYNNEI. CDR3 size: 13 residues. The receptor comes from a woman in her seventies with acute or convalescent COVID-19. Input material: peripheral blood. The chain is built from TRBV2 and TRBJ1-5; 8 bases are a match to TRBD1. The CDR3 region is CASSEDRDQPQHF. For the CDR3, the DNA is TGTGCCAGCAGTGAGGACAGGGATCAGCCCCAGCATTTT. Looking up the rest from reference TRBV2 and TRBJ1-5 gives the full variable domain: EPEVTQTPSHQVTQMGQEVILRCVPISNHLYFYWYRQILGQKVEFLVSFYNNEISEKSEIFDDQFSVERPDGSNFTLKIRSTKLEDSAMYFCASSEDRDQPQHFGDGTRLSIL.